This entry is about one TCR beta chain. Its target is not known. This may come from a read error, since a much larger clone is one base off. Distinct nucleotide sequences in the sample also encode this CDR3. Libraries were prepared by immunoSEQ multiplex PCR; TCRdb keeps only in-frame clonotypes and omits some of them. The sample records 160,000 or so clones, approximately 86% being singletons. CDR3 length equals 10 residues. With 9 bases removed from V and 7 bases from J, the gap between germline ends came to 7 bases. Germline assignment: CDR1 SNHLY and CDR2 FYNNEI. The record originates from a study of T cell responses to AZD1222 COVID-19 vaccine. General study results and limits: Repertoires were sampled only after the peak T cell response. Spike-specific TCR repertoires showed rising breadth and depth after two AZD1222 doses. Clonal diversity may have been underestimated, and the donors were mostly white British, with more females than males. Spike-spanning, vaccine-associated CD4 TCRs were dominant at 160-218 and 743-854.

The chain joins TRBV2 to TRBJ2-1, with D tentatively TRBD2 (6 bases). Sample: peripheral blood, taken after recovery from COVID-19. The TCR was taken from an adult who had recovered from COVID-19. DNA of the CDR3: TGTGCCAGTGGAGGGAATGAGCAGTTCTTC. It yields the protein CASGGNEQFF.